This T cell receptor (beta chain) was retrieved from a study of blood T cell repertoires in COVID-19. The table came from immunoSEQ multiplex PCR; TCRdb's copy has only in-frame clones and leaves some out. In the table there are 300,000 or so clones, around 90% of which are singletons. The V gene end was trimmed by 5 bases and the J gene end by 1 base; junction bases not matched to a gene: 2. Looked up from germline, CDR1 is SEHNR and CDR2 is FQNEAQ (reference sequence). This CDR3 spans 13 amino acids. The sample taken for sequencing was peripheral blood. The TCR sequence derives from a man between 65 and 80 years old with acute or convalescent COVID-19. The chain uses TRBV7-9 and TRBJ2-7; 7 nucleotides line up with TRBD2. The CDR3 loop is CASSLSGSYEQYF. The CDR3 DNA sequence: TGTGCCAGCAGCCTTAGCGGGTCCTACGAGCAGTACTTC. The full variable domain, rest sourced from reference TRBV7-9 and TRBJ2-7, is DTGVSQNPRHKITKRGQNVTFRCDPISEHNRLYWYRQTLGQGPEFLTYFQNEAQLEKSRLLSDRFSAERPKGSFSTLEIQRTEQGDSAMYLCASSLSGSYEQYFGPGTRLTVT.